This T cell receptor (beta chain) was captured in a study of T-cell memory formation after mild COVID-19. As for the study in general: Largely donor-specific sequence clusters came from a couple of donors. Broader study findings: Clones that contracted from day 15 to 85 had balanced CD4/CD8; later expanders were CD4+ biased. The CD4+ clones that contracted clustered mainly within CM and EM, and the CD8+ clones concentrated in EMRA.

It was 5'RACE with constant-segment primers that produced the TCR alpha and TCR beta cDNA libraries, which carried sample barcodes and UMIs. TCRdb processed the 5' RACE reads anew with MiXCR; each CDR3 protein has one entry. This table has approximately 560,000 distinct CDR3 sequences, 15% to 20% appearing once. This clonotype was counted a few times. Its antigen remains unknown. The CDR3 length is 14 residues. Germline CDR1 reads MNHEY; CDR2 reads SVGEGT. Trimming removed 6 bases from V and 5 bases from J; junction bases left unmatched: 10. This TCR derives from an adult woman who had mild COVID-19 (a few samples of this study predate the infection). Cell type and time point are not known. Sequencing was performed on PBMCs or a T cell subset sorted from them (not recorded which). This chain connects TRBV6-2 or TRBV6-3 to TRBJ2-7, with TRBD2 matching 7 bases. The CDR3 region has the DNA TGTGCCAGCAGGCGGGGCGGGAGAGGGAACGAGCAGTACTTC. Protein product: CASRRGGRGNEQYF.